This T cell receptor (beta chain) stems from a study of OX40 agonist ivuxolimab in advanced cancers. Study context: Patients received ivuxolimab, an agonistic anti-OX40 (CD134) antibody. Age averaged roughly 60 years (range roughly 23 to 79), and 82.7% were male. The dose-escalation cohort had hepatocellular carcinoma, melanoma, renal cell or head and neck cancer.

Using immunoSEQ multiplex PCR, the repertoire was profiled, and TCRdb retains in-frame clones only, with some absent. The sample lists 18,000 or so clones; roughly 80% were seen once. Germline loops: CDR1 SGHAT, CDR2 FQNNGV. V was cut by 1 base and J by 0 bases, with 17 bases left in between. The CDR3 sequence is 18 residues long. Study-level results: Clonal expansion from baseline to week 6 occurred in both CD4+ and CD8+ T cells.

This clone appeared once. As yet, its antigen is unknown. Sequencing used CD4+ or CD8+ T cells sorted from blood, obtained in a trial of the OX40 agonist ivuxolimab. The gene calls are TRBV11-2 and TRBJ2-3, with D hard to call. The receptor comes from an adult with an advanced solid tumor such as melanoma, head and neck, liver or kidney cancer. The CDR3 reads CASSLGPDRTSSTDTQYF. CDR3 DNA: TGTGCCAGCAGCTTAGGCCCAGACCGGACCTCGAGCACAGATACGCAGTATTTT.